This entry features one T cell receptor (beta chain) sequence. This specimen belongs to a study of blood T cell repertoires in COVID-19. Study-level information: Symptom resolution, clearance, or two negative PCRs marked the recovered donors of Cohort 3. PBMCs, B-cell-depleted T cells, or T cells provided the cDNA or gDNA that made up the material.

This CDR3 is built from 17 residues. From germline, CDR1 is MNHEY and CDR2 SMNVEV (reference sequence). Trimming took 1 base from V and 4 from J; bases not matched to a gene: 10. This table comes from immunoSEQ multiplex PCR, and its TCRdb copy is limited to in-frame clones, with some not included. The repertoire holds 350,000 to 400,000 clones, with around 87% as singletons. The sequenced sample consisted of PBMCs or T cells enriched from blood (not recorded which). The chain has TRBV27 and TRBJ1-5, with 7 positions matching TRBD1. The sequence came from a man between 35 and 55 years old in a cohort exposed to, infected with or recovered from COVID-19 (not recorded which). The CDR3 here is CASSLLGPYRGNQPQHF. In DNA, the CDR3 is TGTGCCAGCAGTTTATTAGGGCCGTACAGGGGAAATCAGCCCCAGCATTTT.